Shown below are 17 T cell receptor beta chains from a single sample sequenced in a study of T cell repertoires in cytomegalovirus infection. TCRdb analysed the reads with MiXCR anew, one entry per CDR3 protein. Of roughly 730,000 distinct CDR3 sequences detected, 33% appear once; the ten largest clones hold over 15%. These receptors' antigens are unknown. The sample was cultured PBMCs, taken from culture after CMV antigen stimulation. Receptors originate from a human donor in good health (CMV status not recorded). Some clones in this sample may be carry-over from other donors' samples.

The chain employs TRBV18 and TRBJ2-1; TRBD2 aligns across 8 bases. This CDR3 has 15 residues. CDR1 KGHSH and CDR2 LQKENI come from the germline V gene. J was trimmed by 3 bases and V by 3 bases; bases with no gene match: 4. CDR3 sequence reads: CASSPVTSGYNEQFF. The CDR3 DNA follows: TGTGCCAGCTCACCGGTTACTAGCGGCTACAATGAGCAGTTCTTC.

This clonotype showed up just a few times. CDR3 DNA: TGTGCCAGCAGCCTCGACGACTACGAGCAGTACTTC. This translates into CASSLDDYEQYF. The J gene is TRBJ2-7, the V gene TRBV5-3; D gene ambiguous. TRBV5-3 is treated as an ORF (open reading frame) with a function not yet certain. This CDR3 has 12 residues. V lost 8 bases, J lost 3 bases, and 12 bases lay in between.

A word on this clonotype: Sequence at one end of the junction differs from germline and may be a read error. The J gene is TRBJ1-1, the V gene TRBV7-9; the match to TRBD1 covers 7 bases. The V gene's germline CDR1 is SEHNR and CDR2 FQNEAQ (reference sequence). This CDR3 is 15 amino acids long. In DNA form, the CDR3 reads TGTGCCAGCAGCCCCAGCCAGGGGGGGAACATTGAAGCTTTCTTT. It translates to CASSPSQGGNIEAFF. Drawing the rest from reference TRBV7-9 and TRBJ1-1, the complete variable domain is DTGVSQNPRHKITKRGQNVTFRCDPISEHNRLYWYRQTLGQGPEFLTYFQNEAQLEKSRLLSDRFSAERPKGSFSTLEIQRTEQGDSAMYLCASSPSQGGNIEAFFGQGTRLTVV.

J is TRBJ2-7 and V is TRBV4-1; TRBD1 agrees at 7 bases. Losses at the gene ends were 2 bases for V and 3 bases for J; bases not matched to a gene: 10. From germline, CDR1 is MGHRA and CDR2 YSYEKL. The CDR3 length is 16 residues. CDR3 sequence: CASSQLGQAYNYEQYF. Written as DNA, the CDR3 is TGCGCCAGCAGCCAACTCGGACAGGCCTACAACTACGAGCAGTACTTC.

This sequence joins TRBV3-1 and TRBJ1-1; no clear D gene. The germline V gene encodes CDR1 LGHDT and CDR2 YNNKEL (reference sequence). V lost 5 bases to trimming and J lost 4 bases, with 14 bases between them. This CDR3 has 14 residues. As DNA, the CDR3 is TGTGCCAGCAGCGTGAGGGAGGCGGGCACTGAAGCTTTCTTT. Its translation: CASSVREAGTEAFF.

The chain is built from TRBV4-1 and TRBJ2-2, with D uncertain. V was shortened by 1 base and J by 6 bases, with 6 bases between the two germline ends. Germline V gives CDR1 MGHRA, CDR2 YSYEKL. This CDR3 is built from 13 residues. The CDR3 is CASSQAQPGELFF. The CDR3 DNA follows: TGCGCCAGCAGCCAAGCCCAACCCGGGGAGCTGTTTTTT.

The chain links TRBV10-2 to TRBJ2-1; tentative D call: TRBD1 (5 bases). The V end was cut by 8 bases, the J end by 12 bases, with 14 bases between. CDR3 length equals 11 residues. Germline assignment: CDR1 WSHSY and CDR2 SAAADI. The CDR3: CASGAGLGQFF. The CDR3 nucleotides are TGCGCCAGCGGCGCAGGGTTGGGGCAGTTCTTC.

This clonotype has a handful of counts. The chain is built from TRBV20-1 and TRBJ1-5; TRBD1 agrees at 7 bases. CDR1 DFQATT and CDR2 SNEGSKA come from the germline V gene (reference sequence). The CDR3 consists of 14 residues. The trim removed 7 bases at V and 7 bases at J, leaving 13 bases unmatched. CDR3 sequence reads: CSGTTGTGGQPQHF. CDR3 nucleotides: TGCAGTGGGACGACAGGGACTGGGGGACAGCCCCAGCATTTT.

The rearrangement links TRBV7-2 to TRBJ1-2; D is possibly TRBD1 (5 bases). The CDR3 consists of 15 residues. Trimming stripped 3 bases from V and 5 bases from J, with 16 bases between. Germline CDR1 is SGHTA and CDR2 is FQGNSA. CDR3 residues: CASSFPPGNGYGYTF. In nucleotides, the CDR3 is TGTGCCAGCAGCTTTCCCCCAGGGAATGGGTATGGCTACACCTTC.

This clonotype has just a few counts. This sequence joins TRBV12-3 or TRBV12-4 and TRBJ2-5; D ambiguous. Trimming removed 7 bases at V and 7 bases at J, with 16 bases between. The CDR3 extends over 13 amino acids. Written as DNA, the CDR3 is TGTGCCAGCATCTTATCTCCCTTTGGGACCCAGTACTTC. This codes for CASILSPFGTQYF.

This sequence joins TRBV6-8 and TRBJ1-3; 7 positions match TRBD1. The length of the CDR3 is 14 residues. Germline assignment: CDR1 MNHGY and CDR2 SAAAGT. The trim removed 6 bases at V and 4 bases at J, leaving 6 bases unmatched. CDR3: CASRLGDRGNTIYF. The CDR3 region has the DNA TGTGCCAGCAGGCTCGGGGACAGAGGAAACACCATATATTTT.

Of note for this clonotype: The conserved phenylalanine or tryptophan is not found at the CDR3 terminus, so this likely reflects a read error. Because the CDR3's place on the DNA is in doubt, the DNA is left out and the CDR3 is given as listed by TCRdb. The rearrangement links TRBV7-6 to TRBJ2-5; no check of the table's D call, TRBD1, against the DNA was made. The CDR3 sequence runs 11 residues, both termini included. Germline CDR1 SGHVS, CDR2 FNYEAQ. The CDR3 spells CASTNRTGGAG.

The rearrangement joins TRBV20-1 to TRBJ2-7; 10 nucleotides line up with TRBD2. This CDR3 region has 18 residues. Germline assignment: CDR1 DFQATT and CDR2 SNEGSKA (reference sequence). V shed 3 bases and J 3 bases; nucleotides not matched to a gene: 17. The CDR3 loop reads CSARDIAGGGGGSYEQYF. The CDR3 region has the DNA TGCAGTGCTAGGGATATAGCGGGAGGAGGAGGGGGAAGCTACGAGCAGTACTTC.

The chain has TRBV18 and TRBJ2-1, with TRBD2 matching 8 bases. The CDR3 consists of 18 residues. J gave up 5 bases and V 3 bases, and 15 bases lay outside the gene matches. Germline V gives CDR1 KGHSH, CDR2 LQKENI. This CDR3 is CASSPGKRGRYLNNEQFF. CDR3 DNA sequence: TGTGCCAGCTCACCCGGAAAGCGGGGGAGATATCTTAACAATGAGCAGTTCTTC.

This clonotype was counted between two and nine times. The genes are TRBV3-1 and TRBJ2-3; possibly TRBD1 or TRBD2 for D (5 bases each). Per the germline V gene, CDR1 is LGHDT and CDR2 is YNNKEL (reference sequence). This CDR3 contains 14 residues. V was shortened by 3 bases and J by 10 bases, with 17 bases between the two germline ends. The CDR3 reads CASSQGYRDLPQYF. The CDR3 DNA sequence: TGTGCCAGCAGCCAGGGGTACCGGGACCTTCCGCAGTATTTT.

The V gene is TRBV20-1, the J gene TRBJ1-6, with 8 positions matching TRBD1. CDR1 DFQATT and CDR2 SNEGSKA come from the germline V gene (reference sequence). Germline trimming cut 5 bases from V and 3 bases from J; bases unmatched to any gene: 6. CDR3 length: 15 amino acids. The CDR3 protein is CSASRTGIYNSPLHF. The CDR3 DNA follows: TGCAGTGCTTCTAGGACAGGGATCTATAATTCACCCCTCCACTTT.

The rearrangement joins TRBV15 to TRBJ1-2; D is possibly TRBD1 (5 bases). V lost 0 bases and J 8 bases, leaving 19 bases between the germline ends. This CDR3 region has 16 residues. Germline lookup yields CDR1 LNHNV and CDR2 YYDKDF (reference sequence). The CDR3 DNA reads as TGTGCCACCAGCAGAGATCGTGGAGGGGTTTTATGGGGCTACACCTTC. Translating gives CATSRDRGGVLWGYTF.